The next 6 T cell receptor beta chains were all read from a single sample in a study of T cell clonality in common variable immunodeficiency. Sequenced by immunoSEQ multiplex PCR; TCRdb stores in-frame clones only, minus some. The specimen has tens of thousands of clones, none found just once. The sequenced material came from peripheral blood mononuclear cells. These receptors were taken from a person between 18 and 70 years old in good health.

This clone has ten or more counts. The sequence runs out 3 residues before the end of the CDR3; the remainder is reconstructed from the germline J gene. The chain links TRBV30 to TRBJ2-5; the match to TRBD2 covers 7 bases. Germline V gives CDR1 GTSNPN, CDR2 SVGIG (reference sequence). After removal of 2 bases from V and 2 bases from J, the junction contained 5 bases not matched to a gene. The CDR3 is 14 amino acids. CDR3 in amino acids: CAWSRAGLQETQYF. The sequenced part of the CDR3 DNA is TGTGCCTGGAGTAGAGCGGGATTGCAAGAGACC.

This clone appeared many times. The read ends 3 residues early relative to the CDR3; the germline J gene fills the gap. V is TRBV20-1 and J is TRBJ1-2; no clear D gene. Trimming removed 1 base at V and 3 bases at J, with 9 bases between. Germline assignment: CDR1 DFQATT and CDR2 SNEGSKA (reference sequence). CDR3 length: 13 amino acids. CDR3 DNA, as far as it was read: TGCAGTGCTAGAGCCCCCTCCGACTATGGC. Its translation is CSARAPSDYG. In full, the CDR3 is CSARAPSDYGYTF.

This clone has a count of ten or more. Read coverage stops 3 residues before the CDR3 terminus; the germline J gene supplies the remainder. V is TRBV19 and J is TRBJ1-5; TRBD1 matches 7 bases. The V gene's germline CDR1 is LNHDA and CDR2 SQIVND (reference sequence). V trimming: 4 bases; J trimming: 6 bases; junction bases outside the gene matches: 6. This CDR3 has 14 residues. The sequenced part of the CDR3 DNA is TGTGCCAGTAGTAACCAGGGGGGACTTCAGCCC. Translated: CASSNQGGLQP. The CDR3 in full is CASSNQGGLQPQHF.

The sample holds many counts of this clone. The read ends 3 residues early relative to the CDR3; the germline J gene fills the gap. This chain connects TRBV11-2 to TRBJ2-3, with D possibly matching TRBD1 (6 bases). The CDR3 is 13 residues long. Germline loops: CDR1 SGHAT, CDR2 FQNNGV. V dropped 4 bases and J dropped 4 bases, with 9 bases sitting between them. CDR3 bases read: TGTGCCAGCAGCTCCGCAGGGGCAGATACG. Translating it yields CASSSAGADT. The entire CDR3 is CASSSAGADTQYF.

This clone was seen repeatedly, ten times or more. The CDR3 extends 3 residues past the end of the read, so its final part is completed from the germline J gene. The chain has TRBV20-1 and TRBJ2-2, with a possible D match to TRBD1 (5 bases). The CDR3 has 16 residues. Germline lookup yields CDR1 DFQATT and CDR2 SNEGSKA (reference sequence). V shed 0 bases and J shed 1 base, with 12 bases lying between them. This chain's CDR3 is CSARDQGLGNTGELFF. The sequenced CDR3 bases are TGCAGTGCTAGAGATCAGGGTCTAGGGAACACCGGGGAG.

This clone was counted many times. The covered CDR3 bases are TGTGCCAGCTCACCACCTGCGCAGGGGTTCGCCGGGGAG. It translates to CASSPPAQGFAGE. The entire CDR3 sequence reads CASSPPAQGFAGELFF. V and J are TRBV18 and TRBJ2-2; weak D call: TRBD1 (6 bases). The read terminates 3 residues before the CDR3 end, so the remaining end is supplied by the germline J gene. The V gene's germline CDR1 is KGHSH and CDR2 LQKENI. This CDR3 comprises 16 residues. Trimming stripped 0 bases from V and 6 bases from J, with 14 bases between. Using reference TRBV18 and TRBJ2-2 for the parts outside the CDR3, the full variable domain is NAGVMQNPRHLVRRRGQEARLRCSPMKGHSHVYWYRQLPEEGLKFMVYLQKENIIDESGMPKERFSAEFPKEGPSILRIQQVVRGDSAAYFCASSPPAQGFAGELFFGEGSRLTVL.